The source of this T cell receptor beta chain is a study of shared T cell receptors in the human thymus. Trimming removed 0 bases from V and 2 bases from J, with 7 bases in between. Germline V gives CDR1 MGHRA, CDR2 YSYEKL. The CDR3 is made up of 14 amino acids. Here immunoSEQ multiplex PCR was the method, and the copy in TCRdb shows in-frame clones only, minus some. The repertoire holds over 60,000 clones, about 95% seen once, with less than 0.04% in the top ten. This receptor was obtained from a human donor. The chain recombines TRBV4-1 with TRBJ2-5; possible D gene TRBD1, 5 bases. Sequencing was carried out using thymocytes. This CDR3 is CASSQDKGQETQYF. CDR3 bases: TGCGCCAGCAGCCAAGACAAGGGGCAAGAGACCCAGTACTTC.